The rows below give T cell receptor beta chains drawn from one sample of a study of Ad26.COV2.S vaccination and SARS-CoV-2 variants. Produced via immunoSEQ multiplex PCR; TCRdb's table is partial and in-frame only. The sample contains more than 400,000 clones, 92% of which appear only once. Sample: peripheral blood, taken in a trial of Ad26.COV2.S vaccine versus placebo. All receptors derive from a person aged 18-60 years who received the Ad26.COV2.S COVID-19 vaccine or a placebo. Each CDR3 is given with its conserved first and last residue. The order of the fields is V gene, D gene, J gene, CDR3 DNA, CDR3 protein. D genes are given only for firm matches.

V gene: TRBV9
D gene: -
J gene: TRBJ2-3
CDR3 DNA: TGTGCCAGCAGCGTAGATATCGTCCGGACAGATACGCAGTATTTT
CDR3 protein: CASSVDIVRTDTQYF

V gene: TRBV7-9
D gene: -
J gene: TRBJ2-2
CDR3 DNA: TGTGCCAGCAGCTTACTAGGACAGAACACCGGGGAGCTGTTTTTT
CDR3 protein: CASSLLGQNTGELFF

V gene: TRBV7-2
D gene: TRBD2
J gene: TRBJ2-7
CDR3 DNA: TGTGCCAGCAGCTTACGGGCTAGCGGGGCGCCTAGGAGCTCCTACGAGCAGTACTTC
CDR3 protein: CASSLRASGAPRSSYEQYF

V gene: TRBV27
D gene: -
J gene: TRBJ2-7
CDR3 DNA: TGTGCCAGCAGTTTATCCCATACCGGGACCCCGAATCTACAGAGCTCCTACGAGCAGTACTTC
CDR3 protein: CASSLSHTGTPNLQSSYEQYF

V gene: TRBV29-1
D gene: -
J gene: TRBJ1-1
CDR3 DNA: TGCAGCGTTGAAGGGGGTCGGCCTGAAGCTTTCTTT
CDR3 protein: CSVEGGRPEAFF

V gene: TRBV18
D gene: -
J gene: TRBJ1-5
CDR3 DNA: TGTGCCAGCTCACCAAAAAGGAATAGCAATCAGCCCCAGCATTTT
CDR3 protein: CASSPKRNSNQPQHF

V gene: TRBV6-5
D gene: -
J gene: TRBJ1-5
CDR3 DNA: TGTGCCAGCAGGCGGACCGACAGTAGCAATCAGCCCCAGCATTTT
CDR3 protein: CASRRTDSSNQPQHF

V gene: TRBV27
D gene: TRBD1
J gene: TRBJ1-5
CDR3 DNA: TGTGCCAGCGGCGACTGGACAGGCTATAGCAATCAGCCCCAGCATTTT
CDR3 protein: CASGDWTGYSNQPQHF

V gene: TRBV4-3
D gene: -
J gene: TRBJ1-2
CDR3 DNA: TGCGCCAGCAGCCAAGGAGGGCTGGGAATTGATGGCTACACCTTC
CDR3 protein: CASSQGGLGIDGYTF

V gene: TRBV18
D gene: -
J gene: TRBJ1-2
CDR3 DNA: TGTGCCAGCTCACCAAACCTTCGGGACATAGACTACTTC
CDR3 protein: CASSPNLRDIDYF

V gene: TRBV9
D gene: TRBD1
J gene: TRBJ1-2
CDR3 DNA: TGTGCCAGCAGCGGGACCGGGACAGAGTTTTCCCCATATGGCTACACCTTC
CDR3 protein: CASSGTGTEFSPYGYTF